This TCR beta chain is from a study of vaccination effects on CD4 cells after COVID-19. After expansion with viral peptide pools in the ViraFEST assay, antigen-specific CD4+ T cells were sequenced. Following an approximately eleven-day culture, CD4+ T cells were purified. Participants were given two doses of BNT162b2 or mRNA-1273 vaccine. A remark on this clone: Its antigen is as yet unknown.

Sequenced by immunoSEQ multiplex PCR; TCRdb stores in-frame clones only, minus some. The sample has approximately 61,000 clones, roughly 73% seen once. V lost 7 bases to trimming and J lost 6 bases; unmatched junction nucleotides: 5. The CDR3 runs 13 residues. This chain uses TRBV12-3 or TRBV12-4 with TRBJ2-1, with 8 bases matching TRBD2. The TCR was taken from a human donor who received a COVID-19 vaccine. The sample was CD4+ T cells from PBMCs cultured with HCoV-229E spike peptides, taken after COVID-19 vaccination. The CDR3 bases are TGTGCCAGCAATCTAAGCGGGGGCAATGAGCAGTTCTTC. The encoded protein is CASNLSGGNEQFF.